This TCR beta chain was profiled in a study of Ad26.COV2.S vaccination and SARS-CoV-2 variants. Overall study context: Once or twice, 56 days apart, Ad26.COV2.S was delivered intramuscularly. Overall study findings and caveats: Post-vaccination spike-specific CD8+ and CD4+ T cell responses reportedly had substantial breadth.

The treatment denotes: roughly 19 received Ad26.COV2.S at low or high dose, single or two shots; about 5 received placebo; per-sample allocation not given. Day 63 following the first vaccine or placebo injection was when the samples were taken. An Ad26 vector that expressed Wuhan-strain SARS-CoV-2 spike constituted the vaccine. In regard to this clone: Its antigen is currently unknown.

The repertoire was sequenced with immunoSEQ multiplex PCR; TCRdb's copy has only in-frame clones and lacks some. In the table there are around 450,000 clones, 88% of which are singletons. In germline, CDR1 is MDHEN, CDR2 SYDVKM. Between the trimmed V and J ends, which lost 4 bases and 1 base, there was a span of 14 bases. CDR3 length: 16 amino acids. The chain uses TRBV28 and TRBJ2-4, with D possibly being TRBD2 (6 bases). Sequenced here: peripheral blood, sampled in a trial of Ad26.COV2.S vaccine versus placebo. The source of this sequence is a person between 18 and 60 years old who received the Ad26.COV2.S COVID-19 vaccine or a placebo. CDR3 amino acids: CASSSSGGGAKNIQYF. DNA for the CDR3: TGTGCCAGCAGTTCCAGCGGCGGAGGGGCCAAAAACATTCAGTACTTC.